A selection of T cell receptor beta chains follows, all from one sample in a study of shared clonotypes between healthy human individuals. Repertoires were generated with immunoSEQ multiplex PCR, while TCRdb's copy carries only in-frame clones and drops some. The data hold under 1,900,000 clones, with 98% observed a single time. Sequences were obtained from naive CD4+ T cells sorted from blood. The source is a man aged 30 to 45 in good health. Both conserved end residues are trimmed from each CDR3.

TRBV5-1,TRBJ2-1,ASSSLMGEQF
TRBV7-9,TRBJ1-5,ASSLEGARAQH
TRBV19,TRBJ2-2,ASQPGQGQRAVTGELF
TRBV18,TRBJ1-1,AGSRGGTEAF
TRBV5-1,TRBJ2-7,ASSLFRGQGLGSAVVTYEQY
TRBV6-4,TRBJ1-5,ASSDGEREKSNQPQH
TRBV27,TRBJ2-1,ASSSTSGPTYNEQF
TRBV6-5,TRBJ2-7,ASSSGGRQGANEQY
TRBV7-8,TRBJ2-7,ASSQERASYEQY
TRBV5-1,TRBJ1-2,ASSLDTGDSYGYT
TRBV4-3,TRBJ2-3,ASSQGPTSGTADTQY
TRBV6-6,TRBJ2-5,ASSYSKGLGETQY
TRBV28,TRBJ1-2,ASSPVGTPNYGYT
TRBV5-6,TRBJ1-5,ASTATGGGQPQH
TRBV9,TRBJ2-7,ASSPGAGSYEQY
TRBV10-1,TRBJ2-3,ASSTTSGSSDTQY
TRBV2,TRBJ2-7,ASNPGGAGEQY